This TCR beta chain was obtained from a study of T cell responses to AZD1222 COVID-19 vaccine. Study context: Doses given second, at about 4 or about 12 weeks, were pooled. Study-level points and caveats: Most donors were white British and more were female, and clonal diversity was possibly underestimated. Mapped onto spike, vaccine-associated CD4 TCRs spanned it and were dominant at 160-218 and 743-854. Within unmutated variant regions lay the reported targets of nearly half of spike-specific TCRs.

The method was immunoSEQ multiplex PCR; TCRdb's version includes in-frame clones alone and lacks a portion of them. This sample yields about 120,000 clones, of which roughly 91% are seen a single time; less than 4.5% belongs to the top ten. Trimming cost V 4 bases and J 0 bases; bases outside gene matches: 5. The CDR3 length is 15 residues. Germline V gives CDR1 LNHDA, CDR2 SQIVND (reference sequence). A note on this clone: Its antigen is not identified.

The receptor was derived from an adult in good health. The sample here was peripheral blood, taken on day 0 of AZD1222 vaccination. The rearrangement uses TRBV19 and TRBJ2-7, with 8 bases identical to TRBD1. CDR3 bases: TGTGCCAGTAGTACGGGACAGGCGAGCTCCTACGAGCAGTACTTC. It specifies CASSTGQASSYEQYF.